This passage covers 25 T cell receptor beta chains from one sample sequenced in a study of T cells in Graves' hyperthyroidism and ophthalmopathy. The source material, RNA transcripts, was used to amplify TCR beta CDR3 regions. RT-PCR in the first round (using the HTBI primer set) targeted the TCR CDR3. TCRdb passed the multiplex PCR reads through MiXCR, listing each CDR3 protein once. This sample has about 250,000 distinct CDR3 sequences, with approximately 25% found just once. The sequenced sample consisted of blood. All receptors derive from a woman in her 40s with Graves' ophthalmopathy.

This clonotype was counted at least ten times. The chain combines TRBV6-5 with TRBJ1-1, with TRBD1 as a possible D gene (5 bases). The germline V gene encodes CDR1 MNHEY and CDR2 SVGAGI. V gave up 5 bases and J gave up 1 base, with 14 bases separating them. The CDR3 loop spans 15 amino acids. The CDR3 DNA reads as TGTGCCAGCAGTAGGGGACGGGGGTCGAACACTGAAGCTTTCTTT. Amino acid sequence: CASSRGRGSNTEAFF.

This clonotype has at least ten counts. The genes are TRBV5-1 and TRBJ1-2; D uncertain. Per the germline V gene, CDR1 is SGHRS and CDR2 is YFSETQ. V dropped 4 bases and J dropped 7 bases, with 14 bases sitting between them. The CDR3 consists of 13 residues. Here the CDR3 DNA reads TGCGCCAGCAGCGGCACCGACTCCGCTGGCTACACCTTC. Its translation is CASSGTDSAGYTF.

Many counts were recorded for this clonotype. The gene calls are TRBV7-2 and TRBJ1-2; 7 bases fit TRBD1. CDR1 SGHTA and CDR2 FQGNSA come from the germline V gene. V was pared by 0 bases and J by 1 base, with 8 bases of the junction left unmatched. The CDR3 consists of 17 residues. CDR3 sequence: CASSLALTGAINYGYTF. The CDR3 DNA is TGTGCCAGCAGCTTAGCCCTCACAGGGGCAATTAACTATGGCTACACCTTC.

This clonotype was counted at least ten times. The chain recombines TRBV28 with TRBJ2-7; 10 bases align to TRBD1. This CDR3 has 15 residues. Unmatched junction bases numbered 6, after V lost 4 bases and J lost 3 bases. In germline, CDR1 is MDHEN, CDR2 SYDVKM. CDR3 DNA: TGTGCCAGCAGTTCGTCGGGACAGGGGTTCTACGAGCAGTACTTC. This gives the protein CASSSSGQGFYEQYF.

This clonotype was recorded at least ten times. V and J are TRBV19 and TRBJ2-2; D is unclear. CDR3 size: 14 residues. Trimming left V 4 bases short and J 4 bases short, with 10 bases between. CDR1 LNHDA and CDR2 SQIVND come from the germline V gene (reference sequence). The CDR3 nucleotides read TGTGCCAGTAGTAGAGAAGTACTCACCGGGGAGCTGTTTTTT. It translates to CASSREVLTGELFF.

This clonotype was detected once. The chain recombines TRBV6-5 with TRBJ1-5, with D perhaps matching TRBD1 (5 bases). There are 13 residues in the CDR3. The V end lost 5 bases, the J end lost 6 bases, and 11 bases lay between the germline ends. CDR1 and CDR2 (germline): MNHEY, SVGAGI. CDR3: CASSPSGGQPQHF. CDR3 sequence (DNA): TGTGCCAGCAGTCCCTCGGGGGGTCAGCCCCAGCATTTT.

This clonotype was counted at least ten times. The V and J genes are TRBV6-1 and TRBJ2-4; 9 positions agree with TRBD1. CDR3 length: 15 residues. After removal of 2 bases from V and 7 bases from J, the junction contained 6 bases not matched to a gene. The germline gives CDR1 MNHNS, CDR2 SASEGT. The DNA of the CDR3 is TGTGCCAGCAGTGAAAGGACAGGGGCTGTGAACATTCAGTACTTC. Protein product: CASSERTGAVNIQYF.

This chain joins TRBV28 and TRBJ2-7; 13 positions match TRBD2. The CDR3 loop spans 15 amino acids. Germline CDR1 is MDHEN and CDR2 is SYDVKM. V lost 7 bases to trimming and J lost 2 bases; unmatched junction nucleotides: 5. CDR3 sequence reads: CASTELAGGPYEQYF. CDR3 bases: TGTGCCAGCACCGAACTAGCGGGAGGGCCCTACGAGCAGTACTTC.

The V gene is TRBV11-1, the J gene TRBJ1-1; D is possibly TRBD1 (5 bases). This CDR3 has 16 residues. V shed 5 bases and J shed 2 bases, with 18 bases lying between them. Germline V CDR1 and CDR2: SGHAT, FQDESV (reference sequence). CDR3 residues: CASSRQGTQFNTEAFF. Here the CDR3 DNA reads TGTGCCAGCAGCCGCCAGGGAACACAGTTCAACACTGAAGCTTTCTTT.

This clonotype has ten or more counts. The genes are TRBV12-3 or TRBV12-4 and TRBJ2-2, with 9 bases fitting TRBD2. V trimming: 6 bases; J trimming: 3 bases; junction bases outside the gene matches: 11. The CDR3 has 17 amino acids. The CDR3 DNA reads as TGTGCCAGCAGCCTGAGTTTGAGCGGGAGGCACACCGGGGAGCTGTTTTTT. This translates into CASSLSLSGRHTGELFF.

This clonotype was counted many times. J is TRBJ2-7 and V is TRBV28; TRBD1 aligns across 9 bases. Germline loops: CDR1 MDHEN, CDR2 SYDVKM. This CDR3 is built from 15 residues. J lost 5 bases, V lost 6 bases, and 11 bases had no gene match. This chain's CDR3 is CASSNTGTGRNEQYF. The CDR3 region has the DNA TGTGCCAGCAGCAACACCGGGACAGGGAGGAACGAGCAGTACTTC.

This clonotype has only a few counts. V is TRBV7-9 and J is TRBJ1-1; no definite D call. V was cut by 7 bases and J by 9 bases, with 15 bases left in between. In germline, CDR1 is SEHNR, CDR2 FQNEAQ (reference sequence). This CDR3 is 12 amino acids long. This CDR3 reads CASTLSPSKAFF. The CDR3 coding sequence is TGTGCCAGCACCCTTTCCCCGTCTAAAGCTTTCTTT.

This clonotype was seen only once. The genes are TRBV20-1 and TRBJ2-7; 14 bases are a match to TRBD2. V gave up 6 bases and J gave up 3 bases; unmatched junction bases: 4. Germline CDR1 reads DFQATT; CDR2 reads SNEGSKA (reference sequence). The CDR3 has 14 residues. CDR3 residues: CSALGLAGVYEQYF. In DNA form, the CDR3 reads TGCAGTGCCTTGGGACTAGCGGGAGTCTACGAGCAGTACTTC.

This clonotype was seen many times. The chain has TRBV7-9 and TRBJ1-3; D uncertain. Trimming removed 3 bases at V and 3 bases at J, with 6 bases between. Germline loops: CDR1 SEHNR, CDR2 FQNEAQ (reference sequence). CDR3 size: 13 residues. CDR3 protein: CASSFEGGNTIYF. The CDR3 DNA reads as TGTGCCAGCAGCTTTGAGGGTGGAAACACCATATATTTT.

V and J are TRBV28 and TRBJ1-1; TRBD1 might be the D (6 bases). V shed 5 bases and J shed 9 bases, with 16 bases lying between them. Germline CDR1 MDHEN, CDR2 SYDVKM. The CDR3 is 13 residues long. The DNA of the CDR3 is TGTGCCAGCAGTGATGCCACAGGGACAAAAGCTTTCTTT. The encoded protein is CASSDATGTKAFF.

This clonotype has at least ten counts. The chain links TRBV10-3 to TRBJ2-2; unclear D gene. The CDR3 loop spans 12 amino acids. Germline values: CDR1 ENHRY, CDR2 SYGVKD. V gave up 5 bases and J gave up 2 bases, with 3 bases separating them. The CDR3 reads CAISPNTGELFF. CDR3 nucleotides: TGTGCCATCAGTCCAAACACCGGGGAGCTGTTTTTT.

Many counts were recorded for this clonotype. The chain links TRBV11-2 to TRBJ1-1, with TRBD1 as a possible D gene (5 bases). This CDR3 contains 14 residues. V was clipped by 5 bases and J by 4 bases, with 14 bases between them. CDR1 and CDR2 from the germline V gene are SGHAT and FQNNGV. The CDR3 nucleotides read TGTGCCAGCAGCCGAGTGCAGGGTTCCACTGAAGCTTTCTTT. Translated: CASSRVQGSTEAFF.

This clonotype was counted ten times or more. CDR3 amino acids: CASSSPFLTGTEAYEQYF. DNA of the CDR3: TGTGCCAGCAGTTCGCCGTTTTTAACCGGGACAGAGGCCTACGAGCAGTACTTC. J is TRBJ2-7 and V is TRBV6-5, with 7 bases lining up with TRBD1. The CDR3 is 18 amino acids. The germline gives CDR1 MNHEY, CDR2 SVGAGI. The J segment lost 2 bases and the V segment lost 4 bases, leaving 17 bases of the junction unmatched.

This clonotype came up once. The rearrangement links TRBV19 to TRBJ1-5; D might be TRBD1 (6 bases). The CDR3 runs 15 residues. V lost 4 bases and J 2 bases, leaving 12 bases between the germline ends. Germline V gives CDR1 LNHDA, CDR2 SQIVND (reference sequence). The chain's CDR3 is CASSTAQGRNQPQHF. DNA of the CDR3: TGTGCCAGTAGTACAGCACAGGGTCGCAATCAGCCCCAGCATTTT.

The chain uses TRBV20-1 and TRBJ2-7; 8 bases match TRBD1. The J segment lost 4 bases and the V segment lost 6 bases, leaving 11 bases of the junction unmatched. Germline-derived CDR1 and CDR2 are DFQATT and SNEGSKA (reference sequence). This CDR3 is built from 14 residues. CDR3 DNA sequence: TGCAGTGCCCAAACCGGGACAGGTTATTACGAGCAGTACTTC. It yields the protein CSAQTGTGYYEQYF.

This clonotype was seen ten or more times. This chain links TRBV7-9 with TRBJ2-2; D could derive from TRBD1 or TRBD2 (5 bases each). This CDR3 is built from 14 residues. CDR1 SEHNR and CDR2 FQNEAQ come from the germline V gene (reference sequence). Trimming removed 5 bases at V and 5 bases at J, with 12 bases between. The DNA of the CDR3 is TGTGCCAGCAGCCGGGACCTGGGGACCGGGGAGCTGTTTTTT. It encodes CASSRDLGTGELFF. The full variable domain, rest sourced from reference TRBV7-9 and TRBJ2-2, is DTGVSQNPRHKITKRGQNVTFRCDPISEHNRLYWYRQTLGQGPEFLTYFQNEAQLEKSRLLSDRFSAERPKGSFSTLEIQRTEQGDSAMYLCASSRDLGTGELFFGEGSRLTVL.

In this sample, this clonotype turned up once. It may be a read error: a sequence one base away is much more abundant. The chain has TRBV6-1 and TRBJ1-5; 8 bases fit TRBD1. The V and J ends lost 7 bases and 0 bases, in that order; junction bases with no gene match: 8. The CDR3 length is 16 residues. Germline CDR1 reads MNHNS; CDR2 reads SASEGT. Here the CDR3 reads CASIVGQGDSNQPQHF. Here the CDR3 DNA reads TGTGCCAGCATCGTCGGACAGGGTGATAGCAATCAGCCCCAGCATTTT.

The J gene is TRBJ2-7, the V gene TRBV6-1; a weak D match, TRBD1 (6 bases). This CDR3 has 12 amino acids. The V and J ends lost 7 bases and 10 bases respectively, with 17 bases between them. Germline V lookup: CDR1 MNHNS, CDR2 SASEGT. The CDR3 DNA follows: TGTGCCAGCACCGCCAGGGGTCCCGACCAGTACTTC. Its protein is CASTARGPDQYF.

There are many counts of this clonotype. V usage is TRBV12-3 or TRBV12-4 and J usage is TRBJ1-1; tentatively, D is TRBD1 (6 bases). The V gene lost 6 bases and the J gene lost 11 bases, with 16 bases spanning the gap. CDR3 size: 12 residues. The chain's CDR3 is CASSRGPGRAFF. CDR3 nucleotide sequence: TGTGCCAGCAGCCGGGGGCCTGGTAGGGCTTTCTTT.

This clonotype was seen a handful of times. The chain couples TRBV5-1 to TRBJ1-2, with a possible D match to TRBD1 (6 bases). Trimming took off 1 base at V and 4 bases at J, with 11 bases between the two ends. The CDR3 length is 14 residues. Germline V gene data show CDR1 as SGHRS and CDR2 as YFSETQ. The CDR3 is CASSLSSDSYGYTF. CDR3 sequence (DNA): TGCGCCAGCAGCTTGTCCTCGGACAGCTATGGCTACACCTTC.